These 27 T cell receptor beta chains were sequenced from one sample in a study of T cells in Graves' hyperthyroidism and ophthalmopathy. Amplification of TCR beta CDR3 regions used RNA as the template. A set of HTBI primers served as the primers for a first-round RT-PCR of the TCR CDR3. From the multiplex PCR reads, TCRdb called clonotypes with MiXCR, one entry per CDR3 protein. The sample consists of nearly 750,000 distinct CDR3 sequences, just over 35% of them appearing once. The specimen was blood. Every receptor here comes from a woman in her thirties or forties with Graves' hyperthyroidism.

This clonotype was detected once. A much more abundant neighbour one base away suggests this may be a read error. The chain has TRBV7-6 and TRBJ1-2; 11 bases line up with TRBD1. CDR3 length equals 18 residues. In germline, CDR1 is SGHVS, CDR2 FNYEAQ. J gave up 5 bases and V 1 base, and 12 bases lay outside the gene matches. CDR3 in amino acids: CASSLGPLWTGGEYGYTF. As DNA, the CDR3 is TGTGCCAGCAGCTTAGGGCCCCTATGGACAGGGGGCGAGTATGGCTACACCTTC.

This clonotype was detected ten times or more. The rearrangement joins TRBV29-1 to TRBJ2-7; a possible D gene is TRBD1 (5 bases). Deletions cut 8 bases from V and 0 bases from J, with 11 bases between. The germline V gene has CDR1 SQVTM and CDR2 ANQGSEA. CDR3 size: 12 residues. The DNA of the CDR3 is TGCAGCTCAAGCGACAGCTCCTACGAGCAGTACTTC. This translates into CSSSDSSYEQYF.

About this clonotype: At one of its ends the junction is not consistent with the germline gene, which may arise from a read error. The CDR3 spells CAGSFTPGQHGYTF. The CDR3 DNA is TGTGCCGGCAGCTTCACCCCGGGGCAACATGGCTACACCTTC. The chain employs TRBV7-2 and TRBJ1-2; TRBD1 might be the D (5 bases). This CDR3 comprises 14 residues. Germline lookup yields CDR1 SGHTA and CDR2 FQGNSA.

The chain recombines TRBV7-9 with TRBJ2-5, with TRBD2 matching 7 bases. In germline, CDR1 is SEHNR, CDR2 FQNEAQ (reference sequence). V dropped 2 bases and J dropped 1; count of bases not matched to a gene: 7. CDR3 length equals 16 residues. CDR3 region: CASSLLGGSLQETQYF. CDR3 DNA: TGTGCCAGCAGCTTATTAGGCGGGAGTCTCCAAGAGACCCAGTACTTC.

The chain recombines TRBV6-5 with TRBJ2-2, with 7 bases fitting TRBD1. This CDR3 is built from 16 residues. The V and J ends lost 4 bases and 4 bases, in that order; junction bases with no gene match: 9. Germline V gene data show CDR1 as MNHEY and CDR2 as SVGAGI. The DNA for the CDR3 is TGTGCCAGCAGTTCGCATGGGACAGTGAGCACCGGGGAGCTGTTTTTT. Protein sequence: CASSSHGTVSTGELFF.

This clonotype came up many times. This rearrangement joins TRBV6-6 to TRBJ1-1; D gene unclear. Trimming shortened V by 6 bases and J by 0 bases, and 17 bases separated the two germline ends. This CDR3 contains 16 residues. In germline, CDR1 is MNHNY, CDR2 SVGAGI (reference sequence). This CDR3 reads CASSRDSMGMNTEAFF. The DNA of the CDR3 is TGTGCCAGCAGCCGTGATTCAATGGGAATGAACACTGAAGCTTTCTTT.

This clonotype was observed at least ten times. This chain uses TRBV5-6 with TRBJ1-4; 7 nucleotides line up with TRBD1. V was clipped by 2 bases and J by 8 bases; unmatched bases: 6. The CDR3 consists of 14 residues. CDR1 SGHDT and CDR2 YYEEEE come from the germline V gene. The CDR3 DNA reads as TGTGCCAGCAGCTTCACAGGGGCCATAGAAAAACTGTTTTTT. It is translated as CASSFTGAIEKLFF. Full variable domain (rest looked up from reference TRBV5-6 and TRBJ1-4): DAGVTQSPTHLIKTRGQQVTLRCSPKSGHDTVSWYQQALGQGPQFIFQYYEEEERQRGNFPDRFSGHQFPNYSSELNVNALLLGDSALYLCASSFTGAIEKLFFGSGTQLSVL.

This clonotype was detected a few times. A read error may account for a junction end that differs from germline. This chain connects TRBV5-5 to TRBJ1-2; D may be TRBD1 (6 bases). CDR1 and CDR2 from the germline V gene are SGHKS and YYEKEE (reference sequence). The CDR3 consists of 15 residues. The CDR3 nucleotides read TGTGCCAGCAGCCATACCCTTGACAGGTCCTATAGCTACACCTTC. It is translated as CASSHTLDRSYSYTF.

V gene TRBV11-2 combines with J gene TRBJ2-2; D is uncertain. Germline CDR1 and CDR2: SGHAT and FQNNGV. The CDR3 consists of 14 residues. The V end lost 2 bases, the J end lost 6 bases, and 10 bases lay between the germline ends. In nucleotides, the CDR3 is TGTGCCAGCAGCTTAATCCCAGGCTCCGGGGAGCTGTTTTTT. It yields the protein CASSLIPGSGELFF.

This clonotype was recorded at least ten times. This chain joins TRBV20-1 and TRBJ1-5; TRBD1 might be the D (5 bases). Germline V gene data show CDR1 as DFQATT and CDR2 as SNEGSKA (reference sequence). This CDR3 contains 14 residues. Trimming took off 1 base at V and 2 bases at J, with 9 bases between the two ends. CDR3 in amino acids: CSARGGGGNQPQHF. In nucleotides, the CDR3 is TGCAGTGCTAGAGGGGGGGGAGGCAATCAGCCCCAGCATTTT.

This clonotype came up many times. This chain joins TRBV7-8 and TRBJ1-2; D unclear. V lost 2 bases to trimming and J lost 14 bases, with 12 bases between them. Germline CDR1 SGHVS, CDR2 FQNEAQ. CDR3 length equals 11 residues. The CDR3 region has the DNA TGTGCCAGCAGCTTAAACCAGGCGCGGACCTTC. Translation: CASSLNQARTF. The entire variable domain, with the rest obtained from reference TRBV7-8 and TRBJ1-2, is as follows: GAGVSQSPRYKVAKRGQDVALRCDPISGHVSLFWYQQALGQGPEFLTYFQNEAQLDKSGLPSDRFFAERPEGSVSTLKIQRTQQEDSAVYLCASSLNQARTFGSGTRLTVV.

This clonotype occurred many times. The V gene is TRBV5-4, the J gene TRBJ2-2; no firm D call. CDR1 is SGHNT, CDR2 YYREEE, per germline (reference sequence). The CDR3 contains 11 residues. The V end lost 4 bases, the J end lost 6 bases, and 4 bases lay between the germline ends. The CDR3 DNA follows: TGTGCCAGCAGCACGTCCGGGGAGCTGTTTTTT. Translating it yields CASSTSGELFF.

This clonotype was detected a few times. This chain joins TRBV6-5 and TRBJ2-1; perhaps TRBD1 as D (5 bases). CDR3 length equals 14 residues. Germline V gene sequence: CDR1 MNHEY, CDR2 SVGAGI. Trimming took 7 bases from V and 0 from J, leaving 10 bases between them. Here the CDR3 reads CASTTGISYNEQFF. In nucleotides, the CDR3 is TGTGCCAGCACCACAGGTATCTCCTACAATGAGCAGTTCTTC.

This clonotype was found a few times. The chain links TRBV2 to TRBJ2-2; 12 bases agree with TRBD2. Germline CDR1 and CDR2: SNHLY and FYNNEI. The CDR3 covers 17 residues. V was pared by 5 bases and J by 1 base, with 5 bases of the junction left unmatched. CDR3 residues: CASSFPTSGRNTGELFF. The CDR3 DNA is TGTGCCAGCAGTTTCCCGACTAGCGGGAGGAACACCGGGGAGCTGTTTTTT. The entire variable domain, with the rest obtained from reference TRBV2 and TRBJ2-2, is as follows: EPEVTQTPSHQVTQMGQEVILRCVPISNHLYFYWYRQILGQKVEFLVSFYNNEISEKSEIFDDQFSVERPDGSNFTLKIRSTKLEDSAMYFCASSFPTSGRNTGELFFGEGSRLTVL.

This clonotype occurred many times. The chain carries TRBV5-1 and TRBJ1-6, with D maybe TRBD1 (5 bases). This CDR3 has 16 amino acids. Germline CDR1 SGHRS, CDR2 YFSETQ. The V end was cut by 0 bases, the J end by 4 bases, with 11 bases between. CDR3 nucleotide sequence: TGCGCCAGCAGCTTGGCAGGGAGCCGGTATAATTCACCCCTCCACTTT. Its protein product is CASSLAGSRYNSPLHF.

This clonotype was picked up a small number of times. J is TRBJ1-2 and V is TRBV11-2; D is unclear. Germline V CDR1 and CDR2: SGHAT, FQNNGV. The CDR3 covers 15 residues. V was clipped by 1 base and J by 2 bases, with 11 bases between them. CDR3 loop: CASSLGTASNYGYTF. In DNA, the CDR3 is TGTGCCAGCAGCTTAGGAACAGCCTCAAACTATGGCTACACCTTC.

This clonotype was counted only a few times. This CDR3 is CATSRVGGPVQPQHF. CDR3 DNA sequence: TGTGCCACCAGCAGAGTTGGGGGGCCGGTTCAGCCCCAGCATTTT. The chain recombines TRBV15 with TRBJ1-5; D possibly corresponds to TRBD1 (6 bases). Germline-derived CDR1 and CDR2 are LNHNV and YYDKDF (reference sequence). V was pared by 1 base and J by 6 bases, with 13 bases between. This CDR3 contains 15 residues.

With respect to this clonotype: The conserved phenylalanine or tryptophan is not found at the CDR3 terminus, so this likely reflects a read error. It is unclear where the CDR3 begins or ends on the DNA, so no DNA is shown, and the CDR3 is as TCRdb lists it. V and J are TRBV2 and TRBJ2-6; no DNA check was done on the table's D call, TRBD1. The length of the CDR3 is 17 amino acids, counting both ends. The germline CDR1 and CDR2 sequences are SNHLY and FYNNEI. CDR3 sequence: CASSRTGNVPGANVLVL.

The chain couples TRBV10-3 to TRBJ1-3; D perhaps matches TRBD1 (5 bases). This CDR3 has 14 residues. V lost 6 bases and J lost 7, with 16 bases in between. The germline V gene has CDR1 ENHRY and CDR2 SYGVKD. The chain's CDR3 is CAIRPAGDPNTIYF. CDR3 DNA: TGTGCCATCAGGCCGGCGGGGGATCCTAACACCATATATTTT.

This clonotype was counted many times. The chain employs TRBV5-4 and TRBJ2-5; D is possibly TRBD1 (7 bases). Germline CDR1 is SGHNT and CDR2 is YYREEE (reference sequence). Deletions cut 0 bases from V and 3 bases from J, with 15 bases between. CDR3 length: 16 residues. CDR3: CASSLAVARGEETQYF. The CDR3 nucleotides read TGTGCCAGCAGCTTGGCCGTGGCCAGGGGGGAAGAGACCCAGTACTTC.

This clonotype was recorded many times. The chain is built from TRBV29-1 and TRBJ2-7; 15 bases match TRBD2. The CDR3 loop spans 14 amino acids. With 5 bases clipped from V and 2 bases from J, the junction kept 1 base outside the gene matches. Germline CDR1 SQVTM, CDR2 ANQGSEA. CDR3 loop: CSVWTSGRAYEQYF. CDR3 sequence (DNA): TGCAGCGTTTGGACTAGCGGGAGGGCCTACGAGCAGTACTTC.

V gene TRBV6-6 combines with J gene TRBJ1-2, with 8 bases lining up with TRBD1. This CDR3 is built from 16 residues. The germline CDR1 and CDR2 sequences are MNHNY and SVGAGI (reference sequence). The ends lost 5 bases at V and 6 bases at J; junction bases unmatched: 14. CDR3 nucleotide sequence: TGTGCCAGCAGTAGACAGGGGTTTAACACCGGGGATGGCTACACCTTC. Its protein product is CASSRQGFNTGDGYTF.

This clonotype was observed a handful of times. CDR3 nucleotides: TGTGCCAGCAGCTTAGCGGCGGGATTAGTCTACGAGCAGTACTTC. Its protein product is CASSLAAGLVYEQYF. J is TRBJ2-7 and V is TRBV7-2; a possible D gene is TRBD2 (6 bases). CDR1 and CDR2 (germline): SGHTA, FQGNSA. The germline V and J ends were trimmed by 0 bases and 3 bases, with 12 bases remaining between them. The CDR3 loop spans 15 amino acids.

As regards this clonotype: It may be a read error: a sequence one base away is much more abundant. The rearrangement uses TRBV9 and TRBJ1-6, with 7 bases that match TRBD1. In germline, CDR1 is SGDLS, CDR2 YYNGEE. The V gene end was trimmed by 2 bases and the J gene end by 11 bases; junction bases not matched to a gene: 10. The CDR3 extends over 15 amino acids. CDR3 nucleotide sequence: TGTGCCAGCAGCGTTTTCGACAGGGCAAATCCACCCCTCCACTTT. Its translation: CASSVFDRANPPLHF.

The V gene is TRBV15, the J gene TRBJ2-2; the match to TRBD2 covers 14 bases. Germline V gene lookup returns CDR1 LNHNV and CDR2 YYDKDF (reference sequence). J lost 5 bases, V lost 6 bases, and 17 bases had no gene match. The CDR3 loop spans 20 amino acids. CDR3: CATRKGGTSGSWYETGELFF. CDR3 sequence (DNA): TGTGCCACCAGAAAGGGAGGGACTAGCGGGAGCTGGTATGAGACCGGGGAGCTGTTTTTT.

The rearrangement links TRBV5-1 to TRBJ1-1; D unclear. With 0 bases removed from V and 6 bases from J, the gap between germline ends came to 18 bases. In germline, CDR1 is SGHRS, CDR2 YFSETQ. The CDR3 runs 16 residues. The CDR3 protein is CASSLGEIGNSAEAFF. The CDR3 DNA follows: TGCGCCAGCAGCTTGGGAGAGATAGGGAATTCCGCTGAAGCTTTCTTT.

The chain combines TRBV7-9 with TRBJ2-7; 8 bases align to TRBD2. Losses at the gene ends were 1 base for V and 6 bases for J; bases not matched to a gene: 5. Looked up from germline, CDR1 is SEHNR and CDR2 is FQNEAQ (reference sequence). This CDR3 spans 14 amino acids. The CDR3: CASSLGAGVGEQYF. The CDR3, as DNA: TGTGCCAGCAGCTTAGGAGCGGGAGTTGGCGAGCAGTACTTC.